This T cell receptor beta chain was sequenced in a study of cytomegalovirus exposure and HLA in healthy donors. Regarding the study as a whole: For cytomegalovirus status, the classifier reportedly gave diagnoses with high specificity and sensitivity. In vitro work confirmed that three CMV-associated chains recognize CMV antigens.

In the case of this clone: The antigen is undetermined.

The data were produced by immunoSEQ multiplex PCR, yet TCRdb's version contains in-frame clones alone and is incomplete. Of hundreds of thousands of clones listed, roughly 90% are singletons. V lost 3 bases to trimming and J lost 3 bases, with 11 bases between them. CDR3 length equals 14 residues. Germline V gene sequence: CDR1 LNHDA, CDR2 SQIVND (reference sequence). Sequencing used PBMCs. The TCR was taken from a man younger than 35 in good health and CMV-seropositive. This chain uses TRBV19 with TRBJ1-2, with D perhaps TRBD1 (5 bases). The CDR3 nucleotides are TGTGCCAGTAGTATTGACAGTGAAGACTATGGCTACACCTTC. Its protein is CASSIDSEDYGYTF. Supplemented by reference TRBV19 and TRBJ1-2, the full variable domain reads DGGITQSPKYLFRKEGQNVTLSCEQNLNHDAMYWYRQDPGQGLRLIYYSQIVNDFQKGDIAEGYSVSREKKESFPLTVTSAQKNPTAFYLCASSIDSEDYGYTFGSGTRLTVV.